The clone carrying this TCR beta chain was recorded once. The antigen is undetermined. Produced via immunoSEQ multiplex PCR; TCRdb's table is partial and in-frame only. The data hold some 69,000 clones, with roughly 73% observed a single time. Investigators separated out CD4+ T cells once about 10 days of culture had passed. Participants were vaccinated with two doses of either the BNT162b2 or mRNA-1273 vaccine. The data were taken from a study of vaccination effects on CD4 cells after COVID-19. The CDR3 spans 15 residues. J gave up 0 bases and V 2 bases, and 3 bases lay outside the gene matches. In germline, CDR1 is SQVTM, CDR2 ANQGSEA.

The sample was CD4+ T cells from PBMCs cultured without peptide, taken after COVID-19 vaccination. V gene TRBV29-1 combines with J gene TRBJ2-2, with 7 nucleotides matching TRBD1. The sequence was collected from a human donor who received a COVID-19 vaccine. As DNA, the CDR3 is TGCAGCGTTGAAATGGGGACAGCGAACACCGGGGAGCTGTTTTTT. Translating gives CSVEMGTANTGELFF.